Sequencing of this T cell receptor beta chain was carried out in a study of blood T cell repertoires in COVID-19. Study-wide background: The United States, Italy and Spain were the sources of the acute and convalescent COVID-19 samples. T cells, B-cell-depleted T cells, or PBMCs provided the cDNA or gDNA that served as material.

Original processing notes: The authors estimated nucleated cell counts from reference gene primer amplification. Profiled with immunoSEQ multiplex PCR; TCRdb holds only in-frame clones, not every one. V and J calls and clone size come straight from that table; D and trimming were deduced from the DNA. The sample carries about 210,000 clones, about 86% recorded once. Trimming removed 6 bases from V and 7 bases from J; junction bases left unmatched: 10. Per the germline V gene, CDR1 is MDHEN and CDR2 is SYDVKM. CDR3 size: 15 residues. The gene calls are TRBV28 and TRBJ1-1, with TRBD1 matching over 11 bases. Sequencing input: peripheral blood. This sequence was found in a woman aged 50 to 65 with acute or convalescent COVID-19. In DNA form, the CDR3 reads TGTGCCAGCAGGACCCTGGACAGGGGGCTGAGTGAAGCTTTCTTT. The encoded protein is CASRTLDRGLSEAFF. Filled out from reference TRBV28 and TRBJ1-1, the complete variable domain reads DVKVTQSSRYLVKRTGEKVFLECVQDMDHENMFWYRQDPGLGLRLIYFSYDVKMKEKGDIPEGYSVSREKKERFSLILESASTNQTSMYLCASRTLDRGLSEAFFGQGTRLTVV.